The 31 T cell receptor beta chains in this list originate from one sample, sequenced in a study of shared clonotypes between healthy human individuals. Method: immunoSEQ multiplex PCR; TCRdb's copy keeps in-frame clones and lacks some. Among more than 900,000 clones listed, 70% to 80% were seen once. Sequenced sample: memory CD4+ T cells from PBMCs. Stated subset: CD45RA-negative fraction. These receptors came from a man between 18 and 35 years old in good health. Some clones in this sample may be carry-over from other donors' samples.

This clone came up many times. This chain links TRBV9 with TRBJ2-5; D not certain. V lost 3 bases and J 2 bases, leaving 5 bases between the germline ends. Germline CDR1 SGDLS, CDR2 YYNGEE. This CDR3 region has 12 residues. The DNA of the CDR3 is TGTGCCAGCAGCGACCATCAAGAGACCCAGTACTTC. Residues: CASSDHQETQYF.

This clone has just one count. This chain links TRBV29-1 with TRBJ2-7; 7 nucleotides line up with TRBD1. This CDR3 contains 13 residues. J was trimmed by 3 bases and V by 7 bases; bases with no gene match: 9. The germline CDR1 and CDR2 sequences are SQVTM and ANQGSEA. CDR3 DNA: TGCAGCGCTCAGGGACAGACTCTCTACGAGCAGTACTTC. Translation gives CSAQGQTLYEQYF.

The V and J genes are TRBV18 and TRBJ1-1; a weak D match, TRBD1 (5 bases). The germline gives CDR1 KGHSH, CDR2 LQKENI. V lost 3 bases to trimming and J lost 10 bases, with 21 bases between them. There are 15 residues in the CDR3. CDR3 bases: TGTGCCAGCTCACCCCAGTCCGCGACAGATGGGCGAGCTTTCTTT. It codes for CASSPQSATDGRAFF.

The J gene is TRBJ1-3, the V gene TRBV28; maybe TRBD1 (5 bases). The germline V and J ends were trimmed by 3 bases and 2 bases, with 11 bases remaining between them. The CDR3 covers 15 residues. Per germline, CDR1 MDHEN and CDR2 SYDVKM. CDR3 in amino acids: CASSFPARAGNTIYF. CDR3 sequence (DNA): TGTGCCAGCAGTTTCCCTGCCAGGGCTGGAAACACCATATATTTT.

This clone was counted many times. The J gene is TRBJ1-3, the V gene TRBV6-5; D call uncertain. CDR1 and CDR2 from the germline V gene are MNHEY and SVGAGI. The CDR3 runs to 14 residues. Between the trimmed V and J ends, which lost 10 bases and 2 bases, there was a span of 15 bases. The CDR3 spells CATRADWTGNTIYF. The CDR3 DNA follows: TGTGCCACTAGGGCAGACTGGACTGGAAACACCATATATTTT.

The chain combines TRBV28 with TRBJ1-1; D is perhaps TRBD1 (5 bases). V was cut by 5 bases and J by 7 bases, with 14 bases left in between. This CDR3 contains 13 residues. Germline V gene lookup returns CDR1 MDHEN and CDR2 SYDVKM. The CDR3 spells CASSPLRGGEAFF. The CDR3 region has the DNA TGTGCCAGCAGTCCCTTGCGGGGGGGTGAAGCTTTCTTT.

This clone showed up just once. The chain has TRBV15 and TRBJ2-6; D call uncertain. This CDR3 comprises 15 residues. V dropped 1 base and J dropped 0 bases, with 4 bases sitting between them. CDR1 and CDR2 (germline): LNHNV, YYDKDF (reference sequence). The CDR3 nucleotides are TGTGCCACCAGCAGAGCCCTCTCTGGGGCCAACGTCCTGACTTTC. This gives the protein CATSRALSGANVLTF.

This clone was detected many times. The chain couples TRBV18 to TRBJ2-7; TRBD1 matches 7 bases. Trimming removed 8 bases from V and 0 bases from J; junction bases left unmatched: 4. Germline V lookup: CDR1 KGHSH, CDR2 LQKENI. The CDR3 length is 13 residues. CDR3 in amino acids: CASNWDSSYEQYF. The CDR3 DNA is TGTGCCAGCAACTGGGACAGCTCCTACGAGCAGTACTTC.

Here the CDR3 reads CSARTGGTGELFF. The CDR3 DNA follows: TGCAGCGCGAGGACAGGGGGCACCGGGGAGCTGTTTTTT. The rearrangement links TRBV29-1 to TRBJ2-2; 10 bases map to TRBD1. This CDR3 is 13 amino acids long. Germline trimming cut 7 bases from V and 4 bases from J; bases unmatched to any gene: 3. Looked up from germline, CDR1 is SQVTM and CDR2 is ANQGSEA.

This clone came up once. CDR3 nucleotides: TGTGCCAGCTCACCCCGGACTAGCGGGAGTATACCGAATGAGCAGTTCTTC. Translation gives CASSPRTSGSIPNEQFF. The chain joins TRBV18 to TRBJ2-1; 13 nucleotides match TRBD2. The CDR3 sequence is 17 residues long. Germline lookup yields CDR1 KGHSH and CDR2 LQKENI. The V and J ends lost 3 bases and 7 bases, in that order; junction bases with no gene match: 9.

The chain joins TRBV2 to TRBJ2-2, with TRBD2 as a possible D gene (6 bases). The CDR3 is made up of 14 amino acids. In germline, CDR1 is SNHLY, CDR2 FYNNEI. Trimming removed 8 bases from V and 2 bases from J, with 12 bases in between. CDR3 sequence: CASSRLGNTGELFF. CDR3 sequence (DNA): TGTGCCAGCTCCCGACTAGGAAACACCGGGGAGCTGTTTTTT.

The V and J genes are TRBV7-3 and TRBJ2-3, with D uncertain. Germline CDR1 and CDR2: SGHTA and FQGTGA. V was trimmed by 1 base and J by 2 bases, leaving 10 bases between them. The CDR3 totals 15 residues. CDR3 in amino acids: CASSLNGYNTDTQYF. As DNA, the CDR3 is TGTGCCAGCAGCTTAAATGGCTACAACACAGATACGCAGTATTTT. The full variable domain, with the rest looked up from reference TRBV7-3 and TRBJ2-3, is GAGVSQTPSNKVTEKGKYVELRCDPISGHTALYWYRQSLGQGPEFLIYFQGTGAADDSGLPNDRFFAVRPEGSVSTLKIQRTERGDSAVYLCASSLNGYNTDTQYFGPGTRLTVL.

The chain carries TRBV29-1 and TRBJ1-1; D unresolved. Germline CDR1 reads SQVTM; CDR2 reads ANQGSEA. There are 11 residues in the CDR3. Trimming shortened V by 4 bases and J by 8 bases, and 11 bases separated the two germline ends. The CDR3 sequence: CSVGSVGEAFF. CDR3 coding DNA: TGCAGCGTTGGTTCAGTAGGGGAAGCTTTCTTT.

The rearrangement links TRBV5-1 to TRBJ2-3, with D hard to call. The CDR3 has 15 residues. CDR1 and CDR2 from the germline V gene are SGHRS and YFSETQ. V lost 4 bases and J lost 2, with 14 bases in between. The CDR3 here is CASSPLPANTDTQYF. CDR3 sequence (DNA): TGCGCCAGCAGCCCCCTCCCGGCCAACACAGATACGCAGTATTTT.

The V call is TRBV5-4, the J call TRBJ2-1; the D gene is possibly TRBD2 (7 bases). CDR3 length: 16 residues. Trimming pared 6 bases from V and 3 bases from J, leaving 19 bases between. Germline assignment: CDR1 SGHNT and CDR2 YYREEE (reference sequence). The CDR3 region is CASTTWGGEDYNEQFF. CDR3 nucleotides: TGTGCCAGCACCACATGGGGGGGCGAGGACTACAATGAGCAGTTCTTC.

This clone came up once. V and J are TRBV2 and TRBJ1-5, with 8 bases lining up with TRBD1. Germline lookup yields CDR1 SNHLY and CDR2 FYNNEI. V was clipped by 6 bases and J by 1 base; unmatched bases: 8. This CDR3 is built from 16 residues. Here the CDR3 reads CASRADRVGSNQPQHF. The CDR3 nucleotides are TGTGCCAGCAGGGCGGACAGGGTCGGGAGCAATCAGCCCCAGCATTTT.

Details on this clone: At one end, the junction sequence differs from germline, possibly due to a read error. The V call is TRBV7-8, the J call TRBJ2-7; D is possibly TRBD1 (7 bases). CDR1 is SGHVS, CDR2 FQNEAQ, per germline. The CDR3 is 13 amino acids. CDR3: CASSSGQDWRGHF. CDR3 DNA: TGTGCCAGCAGCTCAGGGCAGGACTGGAGGGGGCACTTC.

This chain connects TRBV9 to TRBJ2-7; D might be TRBD1 or TRBD2, each matching 5 bases. Looked up from germline, CDR1 is SGDLS and CDR2 is YYNGEE. V gave up 2 bases and J gave up 5 bases, with 26 bases separating them. The CDR3 has 18 residues. The CDR3 DNA follows: TGTGCCAGCAGCGTCTCAGGGTTTCGGGACCCCGGACTTGACGAGCAGTACTTC. This translates into CASSVSGFRDPGLDEQYF.

The gene calls are TRBV4-2 and TRBJ2-3, with TRBD2 as a possible D gene (5 bases). V was shortened by 0 bases and J by 4 bases, with 8 bases between the two germline ends. The CDR3 totals 14 residues. Per germline, CDR1 LGHNA and CDR2 YNFKEQ. CDR3 loop: CASSQDRGADTQYF. The CDR3 region has the DNA TGTGCCAGCAGCCAAGACCGGGGAGCAGATACGCAGTATTTT.

The V gene is TRBV6-1, the J gene TRBJ1-3; D is possibly TRBD1 (5 bases). In germline, CDR1 is MNHNS, CDR2 SASEGT. CDR3 size: 14 residues. Trimming took off 6 bases at V and 6 bases at J, with 15 bases between the two ends. The CDR3 region has the DNA TGTGCCAGCAGCCTTCAGGGTTCGGCAAACACCATATATTTT. The encoded protein is CASSLQGSANTIYF.

This clone was picked up one time. The chain joins TRBV2 to TRBJ2-5, with TRBD2 identical over 9 bases. The CDR3 length is 15 residues. Germline lookup yields CDR1 SNHLY and CDR2 FYNNEI. V lost 8 bases, J lost 3 bases, and 10 bases stayed unmatched. The CDR3 reads CASSGAGGAEETQYF. The CDR3 nucleotides read TGTGCCAGCTCGGGGGCGGGAGGGGCGGAAGAGACCCAGTACTTC.

This clone was seen repeatedly, ten times or more. The chain couples TRBV4-1 to TRBJ2-3; D tentatively reads TRBD1 or TRBD2 (5 bases each). This CDR3 is 15 amino acids long. Germline V gives CDR1 MGHRA, CDR2 YSYEKL. V dropped 4 bases and J dropped 4 bases, with 15 bases sitting between them. The CDR3 is CASSPGDPDADTQYF. CDR3 DNA sequence: TGCGCCAGCAGCCCTGGGGACCCAGACGCAGATACGCAGTATTTT.

This clone has just a few counts. The V and J genes are TRBV27 and TRBJ2-3, with 9 bases matching TRBD2. This CDR3 is built from 17 residues. Trimming at V came to 7 bases and at J to 3 bases, leaving 14 bases not matched to a gene. Looked up from germline, CDR1 is MNHEY and CDR2 is SMNVEV (reference sequence). CDR3: CASTKQGLARGTDTQYF. The CDR3 DNA follows: TGTGCCAGCACCAAACAGGGACTAGCCCGGGGGACAGATACGCAGTATTTT.

As to this clone: Relative to the germline gene, one junction end is altered; a read error may explain this. The chain uses TRBV6-5 and TRBJ1-5; D might be TRBD1 (6 bases). The CDR3 runs 15 residues. The germline gives CDR1 MNHEY, CDR2 SVGAGI. CDR3 protein: CASSNSGTRLWAQHF. In DNA, the CDR3 is TGTGCCAGCAGTAACTCCGGGACAAGGCTATGGGCCCAGCATTTT.

This clone was seen once. CDR3 DNA: TGTGCCAGCAGCTCCCGGGGAAACGGCATCAATGAGCAGTTCTTC. It translates to CASSSRGNGINEQFF. This chain links TRBV7-9 with TRBJ2-1; D is possibly TRBD2 (5 bases). The ends were cut back, 4 bases at V and 6 bases at J, with 16 bases in the middle. The germline gives CDR1 SEHNR, CDR2 FQNEAQ (reference sequence). This CDR3 comprises 15 residues.

This clone was seen a handful of times. The rearrangement uses TRBV27 and TRBJ2-7; tentatively, D is TRBD2 (6 bases). Germline V gives CDR1 MNHEY, CDR2 SMNVEV (reference sequence). CDR3 length: 16 amino acids. Trimming left V 3 bases short and J 3 bases short, with 18 bases between. For the CDR3, the DNA is TGTGCCAGCAGTTTGTCCGGGGGAGGAGCAAGCTACGAGCAGTACTTC. Amino acids: CASSLSGGGASYEQYF.

The CDR3 bases are TGTGCCAGCAGCTTAATCTCGGGAGCATCCTACAATGAGCAGTTCTTC. Translation gives CASSLISGASYNEQFF. This sequence joins TRBV7-3 and TRBJ2-1; weak D call: TRBD2 (6 bases). The CDR3 is 16 amino acids. V lost 1 base and J 1 base, leaving 11 bases between the germline ends. The germline V gene has CDR1 SGHTA and CDR2 FQGTGA. The full variable domain, its missing parts supplied by reference TRBV7-3 and TRBJ2-1, is GAGVSQTPSNKVTEKGKYVELRCDPISGHTALYWYRQSLGQGPEFLIYFQGTGAADDSGLPNDRFFAVRPEGSVSTLKIQRTERGDSAVYLCASSLISGASYNEQFFGPGTRLTVL.

The chain has TRBV7-2 and TRBJ1-2, with D perhaps TRBD1 (6 bases). The V and J ends lost 0 bases and 4 bases respectively, with 12 bases between them. There are 15 residues in the CDR3. Germline CDR1 SGHTA, CDR2 FQGNSA. CDR3: CASSLATGATYGYTF. The CDR3 region has the DNA TGTGCCAGCAGCTTAGCTACGGGGGCGACCTATGGCTACACCTTC.

V gene TRBV30 combines with J gene TRBJ1-5, with a possible D match to TRBD1 (5 bases). The CDR3 sequence is 13 residues long. V was clipped by 1 base and J by 3 bases, with 7 bases between them. From germline, CDR1 is GTSNPN and CDR2 SVGIG (reference sequence). The CDR3: CAWSGQINQPQHF. The CDR3, as DNA: TGTGCCTGGAGTGGACAGATCAATCAGCCCCAGCATTTT.

With regard to this clone: Different DNA sequences within this sample yield the same CDR3. This chain connects TRBV18 to TRBJ2-1, with 11 bases fitting TRBD2. The CDR3 runs 16 residues. The V and J ends lost 3 bases and 4 bases, in that order; junction bases with no gene match: 5. Germline V CDR1 and CDR2: KGHSH, LQKENI. DNA of the CDR3: TGTGCCAGCTCACCCATGACTAGCGGGACATACAATGAGCAGTTCTTC. Translating it yields CASSPMTSGTYNEQFF.

This clone was detected only once. The CDR3 DNA reads TGTGCCAGCAGCTCCGAGGCAAGCACTGAAGCTTTCTTT. Translated, it gives CASSSEASTEAFF. The rearrangement links TRBV7-2 to TRBJ1-1, with D hard to call. Germline CDR1 reads SGHTA; CDR2 reads FQGNSA. V lost 4 bases and J 4 bases, leaving 10 bases between the germline ends. The CDR3 is 13 residues long.